The 21 T cell receptor beta chains reported below all come from one sample, sequenced in a study of T cells in Graves' hyperthyroidism and ophthalmopathy. From RNA transcripts, TCR beta CDR3 regions were amplified. Primed by the HTBI set, a first-round RT-PCR was run on the TCR CDR3. TCRdb re-called the multiplex PCR reads with MiXCR, one entry per CDR3 protein. The table shows approximately 710,000 distinct CDR3 sequences, with about 18% occurring only once. The sequenced sample consisted of blood. These receptor sequences come from a man aged 50-60 years with Graves' hyperthyroidism.

This clonotype occurred many times. The rearrangement links TRBV2 to TRBJ2-7, with D hard to call. Looked up from germline, CDR1 is SNHLY and CDR2 is FYNNEI. Trimming removed 2 bases from V and 0 bases from J, with 8 bases in between. The CDR3 totals 14 residues. DNA for the CDR3: TGTGCCAGCAGTGAATCTCCAGTCTCCTACGAGCAGTACTTC. This sequence encodes CASSESPVSYEQYF.

In its sample, this clonotype was seen many times. The chain links TRBV12-3 or TRBV12-4 to TRBJ1-2; a weak D match, TRBD1 (5 bases). The CDR3 covers 14 residues. The germline V and J ends were trimmed by 0 bases and 3 bases, with 8 bases remaining between them. CDR3 nucleotides: TGTGCCAGCAGTTTAGCCCCAGGGCACTATGGCTACACCTTC. Amino acid sequence: CASSLAPGHYGYTF.

CDR3 residues: CASSGYRTDTQYF. As DNA, the CDR3 is TGTGCCAGCAGTGGATACAGGACAGATACGCAGTATTTT. The chain links TRBV6-1 to TRBJ2-3, with D perhaps TRBD1 (5 bases). Trimming shortened V by 4 bases and J by 3 bases, and 8 bases separated the two germline ends. The CDR3 has 13 amino acids. CDR1 and CDR2 (germline): MNHNS, SASEGT.

This chain connects TRBV9 to TRBJ1-1; D not resolved. The CDR3 is 15 residues long. Germline V gene data show CDR1 as SGDLS and CDR2 as YYNGEE. Trimming cost V 4 bases and J 2 bases, with 15 bases left between them. CDR3 nucleotides: TGTGCCAGCAGCCCAAGACACCAACAAAACACTGAAGCTTTCTTT. Residues: CASSPRHQQNTEAFF.

The table lists this clonotype with a few counts. V is TRBV28 and J is TRBJ2-7, with 7 nucleotides matching TRBD1. Germline trimming cut 10 bases from V and 5 bases from J; bases unmatched to any gene: 14. CDR1 is MDHEN, CDR2 SYDVKM, per germline. This CDR3 contains 14 residues. CDR3 nucleotide sequence: TGTGCCACCGTCCCGATTGGACAGGTCCACGAGCAGTACTTC. It is translated as CATVPIGQVHEQYF.

This clonotype appeared many times. The rearrangement joins TRBV7-3 to TRBJ2-3; D remains ambiguous. Trimming removed 7 bases at V and 3 bases at J, with 14 bases between. Germline CDR1 and CDR2: SGHTA and FQGTGA. The length of the CDR3 is 14 residues. The CDR3 bases are TGTGCCAGCATTGGTGCGTTGACGACAGATACGCAGTATTTT. It codes for CASIGALTTDTQYF.

The rearrangement uses TRBV6-1 and TRBJ2-3; 13 bases map to TRBD2. V lost 10 bases and J lost 2; bases outside the gene matches: 6. The CDR3 length is 15 residues. Germline CDR1 is MNHNS and CDR2 is SASEGT. CDR3 sequence: CAIRLAGGATDTQYF. CDR3 sequence (DNA): TGTGCCATACGACTAGCGGGAGGCGCCACAGATACGCAGTATTTT.

The chain employs TRBV7-9 and TRBJ2-4, with a possible D match to TRBD1 (6 bases). The V end was cut by 7 bases, the J end by 3 bases, with 22 bases between. The CDR3 length is 17 residues. CDR1 is SEHNR, CDR2 FQNEAQ, per germline (reference sequence). The CDR3 loop reads CASTLGTTKWGKNIQYF. CDR3 DNA sequence: TGTGCCAGCACCTTGGGGACAACCAAATGGGGCAAAAACATTCAGTACTTC.

There are many counts of this clonotype. The V call is TRBV6-1, the J call TRBJ1-5; TRBD1 agrees at 9 bases. The germline V gene encodes CDR1 MNHNS and CDR2 SASEGT. Losses at the gene ends were 4 bases for V and 6 bases for J; bases not matched to a gene: 7. The CDR3 sequence is 15 residues long. CDR3 region: CASSAGTGRSQPQHF. The CDR3 DNA sequence: TGTGCCAGCAGTGCCGGGACAGGGAGGTCTCAGCCCCAGCATTTT.

This clonotype has just a few counts. This sequence joins TRBV18 and TRBJ2-1; 7 bases align to TRBD2. J was trimmed by 0 bases and V by 6 bases; bases with no gene match: 11. Per germline, CDR1 KGHSH and CDR2 LQKENI. The CDR3 consists of 17 residues. The CDR3 sequence is CASSLMGGTFSYNEQFF. CDR3 DNA sequence: TGTGCCAGCTCCCTAATGGGAGGGACTTTCTCCTACAATGAGCAGTTCTTC.

The V and J genes are TRBV20-1 and TRBJ2-7; 8 bases are shared with TRBD1. Per germline, CDR1 DFQATT and CDR2 SNEGSKA (reference sequence). The CDR3 sequence is 16 residues long. V lost 1 base to trimming and J lost 2 bases; unmatched junction nucleotides: 10. CDR3 sequence: CSARVYSGGGPYEQYF. The DNA of the CDR3 is TGCAGTGCTAGAGTCTACTCAGGGGGCGGCCCCTACGAGCAGTACTTC.

The table lists this clonotype with a few counts. The chain is built from TRBV5-5 and TRBJ1-5; the D is unclear. CDR1 is SGHKS, CDR2 YYEKEE, per germline (reference sequence). Trimming took off 4 bases at V and 4 bases at J, with 12 bases between the two ends. CDR3 length: 14 amino acids. CDR3 sequence (DNA): TGTGCCAGCAGCAAGGAGGGAGGTAATCAGCCCCAGCATTTT. This codes for CASSKEGGNQPQHF.

The chain carries TRBV3-1 and TRBJ2-7; 7 bases map to TRBD1. Looked up from germline, CDR1 is LGHDT and CDR2 is YNNKEL (reference sequence). The V segment lost 1 base and the J segment 4 bases; nucleotides outside the gene matches: 7. The CDR3 runs 15 residues. CDR3 residues: CASSQAPGTAYEQYF. CDR3 sequence (DNA): TGTGCCAGCAGCCAAGCCCCCGGGACAGCTTACGAGCAGTACTTC.

This clonotype showed up just once. The V and J genes are TRBV5-4 and TRBJ1-1; tentatively, D is TRBD1 (5 bases). Trimming removed 0 bases at V and 4 bases at J, with 13 bases between. The CDR3 covers 15 residues. CDR1 SGHNT and CDR2 YYREEE come from the germline V gene (reference sequence). CDR3 loop: CASSLAGPLVTEAFF. As DNA, the CDR3 is TGTGCCAGCAGCTTGGCAGGGCCCTTAGTCACTGAAGCTTTCTTT.

In its sample, this clonotype was seen many times. V usage is TRBV7-2 and J usage is TRBJ2-2; D gene uncertain. Germline-derived CDR1 and CDR2 are SGHTA and FQGNSA. V lost 4 bases and J 0 bases, leaving 12 bases between the germline ends. CDR3 size: 16 residues. CDR3 residues: CASSSFLRSNTGELFF. The CDR3 region has the DNA TGTGCCAGCAGCTCCTTCTTGCGGTCGAACACCGGGGAGCTGTTTTTT. Variable domain in full (rest from reference TRBV7-2 and TRBJ2-2): GAGVSQSPSNKVTEKGKDVELRCDPISGHTALYWYRQSLGQGLEFLIYFQGNSAPDKSGLPSDRFSAERTGGSVSTLTIQRTQQEDSAVYLCASSSFLRSNTGELFFGEGSRLTVL.

This clonotype was observed many times. The rearrangement joins TRBV5-1 to TRBJ2-5; TRBD1 might be the D (6 bases). The length of the CDR3 is 14 residues. Trimming removed 7 bases at V and 5 bases at J, with 18 bases between. The germline V gene has CDR1 SGHRS and CDR2 YFSETQ. For the CDR3, the DNA is TGCGCCAGCCAAGCTTCGACAGGTCAGGAGACCCAGTACTTC. Translation: CASQASTGQETQYF.

This clonotype has a count of ten or more. V gene TRBV24-1 combines with J gene TRBJ2-1; the match to TRBD1 covers 11 bases. CDR3 length equals 16 residues. Germline CDR1 reads KGHDR; CDR2 reads SFDVKD. The trim removed 2 bases at V and 7 bases at J, leaving 6 bases unmatched. CDR3 residues: CATSDWGGTGGNEQFF. For the CDR3, the DNA is TGTGCCACCAGTGATTGGGGGGGGACAGGGGGAAATGAGCAGTTCTTC.

A few counts support this clonotype. The chain uses TRBV11-2 and TRBJ2-5; a possible D gene is TRBD2 (5 bases). The CDR3 spans 13 residues. From germline, CDR1 is SGHAT and CDR2 FQNNGV. Deletions cut 4 bases from V and 9 bases from J, with 15 bases between. The CDR3 DNA reads as TGTGCCAGCAGCTACACGAGGCAGGAGGCCCAGTACTTC. Protein sequence: CASSYTRQEAQYF.

This clonotype was counted ten times or more. The rearrangement uses TRBV11-2 and TRBJ2-3, with 7 bases that match TRBD2. CDR3 length: 16 residues. Per germline, CDR1 SGHAT and CDR2 FQNNGV. V was pared by 5 bases and J by 4 bases, with 12 bases of the junction left unmatched. CDR3 loop: CASSPKGLAVADTQYF. CDR3 in DNA: TGTGCCAGCAGCCCAAAGGGTCTAGCGGTAGCAGATACGCAGTATTTT.

This clonotype came up many times. The chain couples TRBV12-3 or TRBV12-4 to TRBJ2-7, with D unresolved. This CDR3 comprises 15 residues. The V gene lost 4 bases and the J gene lost 3 bases, with 16 bases spanning the gap. The CDR3 reads CASSSRQGRHYEQYF. The CDR3 region has the DNA TGTGCCAGCAGTTCACGACAAGGACGCCACTACGAGCAGTACTTC.

This clonotype has at least ten counts. Written as DNA, the CDR3 is TGTGCCAGCAGTTTCTTAGGGAACTACGAGCAGTACTTC. Translated: CASSFLGNYEQYF. The V call is TRBV28, the J call TRBJ2-7; D is unclear. Trimming cost V 3 bases and J 3 bases, with 9 bases left between them. This CDR3 has 13 residues. Looked up from germline, CDR1 is MDHEN and CDR2 is SYDVKM.